This T cell receptor beta chain was found in a study of cytomegalovirus exposure and HLA in healthy donors. This clone was observed a handful of times. J gave up 2 bases and V 3 bases, and 6 bases lay outside the gene matches. CDR3 length equals 16 residues. Germline V gives CDR1 LNHDA, CDR2 SQIVND (reference sequence). Primers: 60 Vbeta forward and 13 Jbeta reverse. Assay: immunoSEQ multiplex PCR; the TCRdb copy retains only in-frame clones and omits some. The sample contains 87,000 or so clones, 55% to 75% of which appear only once. The rearrangement links TRBV19 to TRBJ2-3; the match to TRBD1 covers 9 bases. The sequencing input was PBMCs. This TCR derives from a man in his sixties in good health and CMV-seronegative. The CDR3 loop is CASSIGTGINTDTQYF. The CDR3 region has the DNA TGTGCCAGTAGTATCGGGACAGGGATTAACACAGATACGCAGTATTTT.